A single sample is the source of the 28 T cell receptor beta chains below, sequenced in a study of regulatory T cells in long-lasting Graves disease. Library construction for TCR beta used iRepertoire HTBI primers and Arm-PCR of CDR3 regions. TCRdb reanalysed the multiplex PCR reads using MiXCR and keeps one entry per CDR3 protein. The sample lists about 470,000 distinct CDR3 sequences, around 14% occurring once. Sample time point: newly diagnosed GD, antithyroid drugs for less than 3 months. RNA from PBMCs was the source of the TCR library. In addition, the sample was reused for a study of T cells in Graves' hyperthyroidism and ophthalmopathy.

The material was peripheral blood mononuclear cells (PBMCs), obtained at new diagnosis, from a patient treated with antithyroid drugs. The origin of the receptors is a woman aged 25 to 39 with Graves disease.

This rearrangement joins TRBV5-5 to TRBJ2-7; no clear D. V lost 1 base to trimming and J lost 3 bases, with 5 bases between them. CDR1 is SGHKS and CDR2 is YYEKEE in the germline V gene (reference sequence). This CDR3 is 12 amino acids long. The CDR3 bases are TGTGCCAGCAGCTTGCTCGACTACGAGCAGTACTTC. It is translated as CASSLLDYEQYF. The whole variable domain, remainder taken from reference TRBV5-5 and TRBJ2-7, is DAGVTQSPTHLIKTRGQQVTLRCSPISGHKSVSWYQQVLGQGPQFIFQYYEKEERGRGNFPDRFSARQFPNYSSELNVNALLLGDSALYLCASSLLDYEQYFGPGTRLTVT.

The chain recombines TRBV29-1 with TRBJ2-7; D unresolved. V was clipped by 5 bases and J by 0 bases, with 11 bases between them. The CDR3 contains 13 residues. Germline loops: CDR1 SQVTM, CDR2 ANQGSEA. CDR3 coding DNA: TGCAGCGTTCTCAGGCCGGACTCCTACGAGCAGTACTTC. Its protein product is CSVLRPDSYEQYF.

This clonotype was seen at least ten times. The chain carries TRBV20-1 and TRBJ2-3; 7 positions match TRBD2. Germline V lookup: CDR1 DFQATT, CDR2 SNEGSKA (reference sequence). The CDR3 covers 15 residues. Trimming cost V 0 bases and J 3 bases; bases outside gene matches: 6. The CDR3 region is CSARDPSGPTDTQYF. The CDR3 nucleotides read TGCAGTGCTAGAGATCCTAGCGGACCGACAGATACGCAGTATTTT.

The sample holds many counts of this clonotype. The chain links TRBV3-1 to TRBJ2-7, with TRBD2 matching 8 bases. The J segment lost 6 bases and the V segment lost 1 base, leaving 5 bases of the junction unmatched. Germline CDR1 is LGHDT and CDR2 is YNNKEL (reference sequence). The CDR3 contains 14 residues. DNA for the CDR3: TGTGCCAGCAGCCAAGTAAGCGGGAGAGGCGAGCAGTACTTC. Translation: CASSQVSGRGEQYF.

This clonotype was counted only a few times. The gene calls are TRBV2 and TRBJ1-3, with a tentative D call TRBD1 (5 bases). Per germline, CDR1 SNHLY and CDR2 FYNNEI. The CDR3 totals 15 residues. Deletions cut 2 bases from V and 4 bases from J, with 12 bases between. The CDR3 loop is CASSEFGADGNTIYF. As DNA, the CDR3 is TGTGCCAGCAGTGAATTTGGGGCGGACGGAAACACCATATATTTT.

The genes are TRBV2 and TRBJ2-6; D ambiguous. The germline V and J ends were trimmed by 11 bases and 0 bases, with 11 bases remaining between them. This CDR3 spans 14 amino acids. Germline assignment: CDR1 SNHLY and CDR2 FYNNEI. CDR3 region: CAREGSSGANVLTF. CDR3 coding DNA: TGTGCCCGTGAAGGGTCCTCTGGGGCCAACGTCCTGACTTTC.

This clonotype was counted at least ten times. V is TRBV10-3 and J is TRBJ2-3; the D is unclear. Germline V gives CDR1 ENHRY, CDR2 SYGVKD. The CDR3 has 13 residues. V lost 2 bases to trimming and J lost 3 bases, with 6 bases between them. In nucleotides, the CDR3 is TGTGCCATCAGTGAGAGAGAGACAGATACGCAGTATTTT. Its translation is CAISERETDTQYF.

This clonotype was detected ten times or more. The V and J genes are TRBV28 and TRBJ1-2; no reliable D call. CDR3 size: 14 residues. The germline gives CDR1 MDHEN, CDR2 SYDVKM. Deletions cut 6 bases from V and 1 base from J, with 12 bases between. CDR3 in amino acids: CASRREMGNYGYTF. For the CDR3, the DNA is TGTGCCAGCAGGAGAGAGATGGGTAACTATGGCTACACCTTC.

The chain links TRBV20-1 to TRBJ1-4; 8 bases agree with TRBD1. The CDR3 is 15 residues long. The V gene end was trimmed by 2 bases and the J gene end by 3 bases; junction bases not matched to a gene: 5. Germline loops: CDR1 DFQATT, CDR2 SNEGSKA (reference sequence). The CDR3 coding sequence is TGCAGTGCTAGACCGGACAGGGTACCTAATGAAAAACTGTTTTTT. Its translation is CSARPDRVPNEKLFF.

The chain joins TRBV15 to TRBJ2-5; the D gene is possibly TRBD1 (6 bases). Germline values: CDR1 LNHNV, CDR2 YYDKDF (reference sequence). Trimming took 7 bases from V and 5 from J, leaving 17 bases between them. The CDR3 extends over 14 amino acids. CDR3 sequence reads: CATTSGQLRETQYF. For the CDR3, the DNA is TGTGCCACCACCTCCGGACAGTTGCGCGAGACCCAGTACTTC.

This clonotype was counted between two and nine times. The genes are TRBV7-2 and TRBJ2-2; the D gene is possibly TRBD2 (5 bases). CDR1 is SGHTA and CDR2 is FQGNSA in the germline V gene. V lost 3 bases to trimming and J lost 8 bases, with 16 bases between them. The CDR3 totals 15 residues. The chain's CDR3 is CASSLEDSVSGELFF. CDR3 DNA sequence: TGTGCCAGCAGCTTGGAGGACTCTGTTTCAGGGGAGCTGTTTTTT.

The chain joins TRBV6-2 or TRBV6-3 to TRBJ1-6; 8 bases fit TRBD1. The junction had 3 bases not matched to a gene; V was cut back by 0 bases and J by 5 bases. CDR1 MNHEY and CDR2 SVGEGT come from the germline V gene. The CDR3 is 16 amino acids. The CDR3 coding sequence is TGTGCCAGCAGTTACTCTACAGGGGGAAATAATTCACCCCTCCACTTT. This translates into CASSYSTGGNNSPLHF.

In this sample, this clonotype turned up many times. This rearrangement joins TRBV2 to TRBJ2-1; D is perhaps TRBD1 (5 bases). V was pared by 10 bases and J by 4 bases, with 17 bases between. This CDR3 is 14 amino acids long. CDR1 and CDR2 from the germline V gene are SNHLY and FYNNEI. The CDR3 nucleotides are TGTGCCACCAAGGACAAGGAAGTTTACAATGAGCAGTTCTTC. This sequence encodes CATKDKEVYNEQFF.

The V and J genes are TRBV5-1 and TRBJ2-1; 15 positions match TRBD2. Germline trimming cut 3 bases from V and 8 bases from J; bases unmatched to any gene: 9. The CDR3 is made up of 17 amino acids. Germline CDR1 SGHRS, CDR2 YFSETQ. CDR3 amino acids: CASSWGTSGRINYEQFF. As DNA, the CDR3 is TGCGCCAGCAGCTGGGGGACTAGCGGGAGGATTAACTATGAGCAGTTCTTC.

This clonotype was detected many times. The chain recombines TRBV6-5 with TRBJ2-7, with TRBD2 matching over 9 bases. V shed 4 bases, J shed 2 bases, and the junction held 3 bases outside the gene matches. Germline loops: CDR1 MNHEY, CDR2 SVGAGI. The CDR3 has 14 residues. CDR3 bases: TGTGCCAGCAGTTCAGCGGGAGGTACCTACGAGCAGTACTTC. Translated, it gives CASSSAGGTYEQYF.

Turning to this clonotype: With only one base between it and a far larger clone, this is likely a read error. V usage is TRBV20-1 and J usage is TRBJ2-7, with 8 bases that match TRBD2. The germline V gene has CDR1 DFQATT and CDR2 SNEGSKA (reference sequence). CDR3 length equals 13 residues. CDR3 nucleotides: TGCAGCTATAATAAGCGGGAGCCCAATGAGCAGTACTTC. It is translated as CSYNKREPNEQYF.

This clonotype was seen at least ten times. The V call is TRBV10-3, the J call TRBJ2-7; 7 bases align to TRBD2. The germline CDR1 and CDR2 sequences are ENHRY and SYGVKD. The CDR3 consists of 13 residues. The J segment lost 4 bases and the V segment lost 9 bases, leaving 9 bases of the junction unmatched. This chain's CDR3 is CAIGGRASYEQYF. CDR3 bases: TGTGCCATTGGTGGGAGGGCCTCGTACGAGCAGTACTTC.

CDR3 residues: CAFRTELAFF. CDR3 coding DNA: TGTGCCTTCCGGACAGAGCTGGCTTTCTTT. The gene calls are TRBV9 and TRBJ1-1; maybe TRBD1 (6 bases). Trimming cost V 10 bases and J 11 bases, with 15 bases left between them. In germline, CDR1 is SGDLS, CDR2 YYNGEE. The CDR3 is 10 amino acids.

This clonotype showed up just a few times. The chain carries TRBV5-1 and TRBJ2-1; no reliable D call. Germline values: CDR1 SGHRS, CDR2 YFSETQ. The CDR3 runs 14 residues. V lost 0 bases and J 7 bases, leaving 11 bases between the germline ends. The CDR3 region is CASSLVAGTNEQFF. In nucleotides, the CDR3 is TGCGCCAGCAGCTTGGTGGCAGGAACTAATGAGCAGTTCTTC. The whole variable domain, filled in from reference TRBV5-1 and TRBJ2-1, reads KAGVTQTPRYLIKTRGQQVTLSCSPISGHRSVSWYQQTPGQGLQFLFEYFSETQRNKGNFPGRFSGRQFSNSRSEMNVSTLELGDSALYLCASSLVAGTNEQFFGPGTRLTVL.

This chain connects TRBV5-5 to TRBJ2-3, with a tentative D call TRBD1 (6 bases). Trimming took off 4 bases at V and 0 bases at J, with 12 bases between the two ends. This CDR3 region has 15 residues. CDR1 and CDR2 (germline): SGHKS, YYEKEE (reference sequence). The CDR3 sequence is CASSQGQTSTDTQYF. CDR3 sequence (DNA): TGTGCCAGCAGCCAAGGACAGACAAGCACAGATACGCAGTATTTT.

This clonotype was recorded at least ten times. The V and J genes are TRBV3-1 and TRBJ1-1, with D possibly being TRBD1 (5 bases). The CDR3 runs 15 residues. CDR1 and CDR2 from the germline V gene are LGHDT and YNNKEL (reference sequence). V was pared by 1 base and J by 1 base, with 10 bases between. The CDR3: CASSQATGKNTEAFF. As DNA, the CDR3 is TGTGCCAGCAGCCAAGCAACAGGAAAGAACACTGAAGCTTTCTTT. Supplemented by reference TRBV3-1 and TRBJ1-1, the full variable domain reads DTAVSQTPKYLVTQMGNDKSIKCEQNLGHDTMYWYKQDSKKFLKIMFSYNNKELIINETVPNRFSPKSPDKAHLNLHINSLELGDSAVYFCASSQATGKNTEAFFGQGTRLTVV.

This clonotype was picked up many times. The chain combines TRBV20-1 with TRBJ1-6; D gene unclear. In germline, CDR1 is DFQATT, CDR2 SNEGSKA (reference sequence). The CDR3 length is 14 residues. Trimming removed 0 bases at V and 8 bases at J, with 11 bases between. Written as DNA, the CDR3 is TGCAGTGCTAGAGAGTTAACAGATTATTCACCCCTCCACTTT. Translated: CSARELTDYSPLHF.

CDR3 in DNA: TGCAGCGTTGAAGCCGGGGGCCACGGCGAGCAGTACTTC. Translation gives CSVEAGGHGEQYF. This rearrangement joins TRBV29-1 to TRBJ2-7; D tentatively reads TRBD1 or TRBD2 (6 bases each). Per the germline V gene, CDR1 is SQVTM and CDR2 is ANQGSEA. V was shortened by 1 base and J by 6 bases, with 13 bases between the two germline ends. The CDR3 spans 13 residues.

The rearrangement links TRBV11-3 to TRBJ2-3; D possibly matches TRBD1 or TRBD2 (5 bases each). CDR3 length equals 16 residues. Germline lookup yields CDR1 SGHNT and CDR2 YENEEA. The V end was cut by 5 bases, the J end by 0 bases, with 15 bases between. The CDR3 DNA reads TGTGCCAGCAGCCCCCCCCCGGGACCTAGCACAGATACGCAGTATTTT. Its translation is CASSPPPGPSTDTQYF.

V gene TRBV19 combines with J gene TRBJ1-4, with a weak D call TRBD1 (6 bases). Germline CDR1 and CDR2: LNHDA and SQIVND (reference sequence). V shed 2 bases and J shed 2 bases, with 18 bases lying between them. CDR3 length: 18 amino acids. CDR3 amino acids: CASSILQGLVATNEKLFF. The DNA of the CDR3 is TGTGCCAGTAGTATACTCCAGGGGTTGGTGGCGACTAATGAAAAACTGTTTTTT.

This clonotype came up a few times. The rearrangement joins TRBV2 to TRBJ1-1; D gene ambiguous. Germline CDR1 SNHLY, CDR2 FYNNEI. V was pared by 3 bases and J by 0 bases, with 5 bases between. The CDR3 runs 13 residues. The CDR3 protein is CASSDVLNTEAFF. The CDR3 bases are TGTGCCAGCAGTGACGTACTGAACACTGAAGCTTTCTTT.

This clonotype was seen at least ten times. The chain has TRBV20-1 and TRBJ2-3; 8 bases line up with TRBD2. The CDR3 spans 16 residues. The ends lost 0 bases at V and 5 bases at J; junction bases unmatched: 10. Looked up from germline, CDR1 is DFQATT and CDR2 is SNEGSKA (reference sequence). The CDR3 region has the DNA TGCAGTGCTAGAGATCTACAGCGGGAGTCGAAAGATACGCAGTATTTT. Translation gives CSARDLQRESKDTQYF.

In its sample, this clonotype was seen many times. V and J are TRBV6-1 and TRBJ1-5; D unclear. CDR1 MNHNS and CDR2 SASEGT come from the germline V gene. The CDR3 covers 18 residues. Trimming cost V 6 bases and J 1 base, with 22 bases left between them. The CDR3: CASRTPGLSRPSNQPQHF. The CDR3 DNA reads TGTGCCAGCAGAACCCCCGGTTTGAGTCGGCCGAGCAATCAGCCCCAGCATTTT.